These 32 T cell receptor beta chains were sequenced from one sample in a study of blood T cells in healthy people across ages. Combining a sample-barcoded 5' primer with a J-beta primer mix, a second PCR ran for about 7 to 12 cycles. TCRdb fed the 5' RACE reads into MiXCR, producing one record per CDR3 protein. The sample consists of 600,000 to 1,000,000 distinct CDR3 sequences, 20% to 25% of them appearing once. This same sample was also part of a study on T cells of mothers and their children.

The sample consisted of blood. Receptor source: a boy aged 5-17 years in good health.

V and J are TRBV29-1 and TRBJ2-2; D is undetermined. Per the germline V gene, CDR1 is SQVTM and CDR2 is ANQGSEA. Trimming shortened V by 7 bases and J by 6 bases, and 9 bases separated the two germline ends. This CDR3 has 11 residues. Here the CDR3 reads CSASNSGELFF. The CDR3 DNA sequence: TGCAGCGCTTCCAATTCCGGGGAGCTGTTTTTT.

This clonotype was seen more than once but under ten times. The rearrangement uses TRBV3-1 and TRBJ2-1; 7 positions agree with TRBD2. The J call may be mistaken, given a closer DNA end match to TRBJ2-7. The CDR3 runs to 15 residues. CDR1 is LGHDT, CDR2 YNNKEL, per germline (reference sequence). The CDR3 loop is CASSPGLDIDYEQYF. CDR3 DNA: TGTGCCAGCAGCCCTGGACTAGACATCGACTACGAGCAGTACTTC.

Only a few counts were recorded for this clonotype. The DNA for the CDR3 is TGCGCCAGCAGCTGGTCTAGCGGGGGGGTGGAGACCCAGTACTTC. It is translated as CASSWSSGGVETQYF. V usage is TRBV5-1 and J usage is TRBJ2-5, with 12 bases aligning to TRBD2. Per germline, CDR1 SGHRS and CDR2 YFSETQ. The CDR3 length is 15 residues. Trimming removed 3 bases from V and 5 bases from J; junction bases left unmatched: 5.

Turning to this clonotype: The junction departs from germline at one end; a sequencing error may be responsible. The chain combines TRBV28 with TRBJ2-4, with a weak D call TRBD1 (5 bases). The CDR3 sequence is 17 residues long. Germline assignment: CDR1 MDHEN and CDR2 SYDVKM. CDR3 region: CASSLSTQAGAKNIQYF. The CDR3 DNA follows: TGCGCCAGCAGTTTATCAACACAGGCTGGAGCCAAAAACATTCAGTACTTC.

The chain carries TRBV20-1 and TRBJ2-7; 8 nucleotides align to TRBD1. Germline V gives CDR1 DFQATT, CDR2 SNEGSKA (reference sequence). The CDR3 runs to 13 residues. With 1 base clipped from V and 3 bases from J, the junction kept 2 bases outside the gene matches. CDR3 nucleotide sequence: TGCAGTGCTAGAGTAGGGACAGGCTACGAGCAGTACTTC. Translated, it gives CSARVGTGYEQYF.

This clonotype has a handful of counts. The chain employs TRBV6-6 and TRBJ2-7; no clear D. CDR1 and CDR2 from the germline V gene are MNHNY and SVGAGI (reference sequence). Trimming shortened V by 6 bases and J by 0 bases, and 15 bases separated the two germline ends. The length of the CDR3 is 15 residues. The CDR3 nucleotides read TGTGCCAGCAGCCTCGGGCCCGTCCGCTCCTACGAGCAGTACTTC. This sequence encodes CASSLGPVRSYEQYF.

The chain combines TRBV7-9 with TRBJ1-5, with D hard to call. Germline assignment: CDR1 SEHNR and CDR2 FQNEAQ (reference sequence). Trimming took off 4 bases at V and 7 bases at J, with 8 bases between the two ends. This CDR3 contains 12 residues. The CDR3 here is CASSSQSQPQHF. As DNA, the CDR3 is TGTGCCAGCAGCTCCCAGTCACAGCCCCAGCATTTT.

This clonotype came up many times. The chain has TRBV29-1 and TRBJ2-2, with D unclear. Germline CDR1 SQVTM, CDR2 ANQGSEA. This CDR3 is 12 amino acids long. Between the trimmed V and J ends, which lost 4 bases and 1 base, there was a span of 4 bases. CDR3 residues: CSVVWNTGELFF. The CDR3 DNA follows: TGCAGCGTTGTTTGGAACACCGGGGAGCTGTTTTTT.

The rearrangement joins TRBV7-2 to TRBJ2-5; 9 bases are shared with TRBD1. TRBJ2-1 explains the end of the DNA better; the J call may be wrong. Looked up from germline, CDR1 is SGHTA and CDR2 is FQGNSA. The CDR3 covers 15 residues. CDR3 in DNA: TGTGCCAGCAGCTTAGTACCGGGACAGGGAGGTAGGCAGTTCTTC. The encoded protein is CASSLVPGQGGRQFF.

V usage is TRBV2 and J usage is TRBJ1-1; weak D call: TRBD1 (6 bases). V lost 3 bases and J lost 2, with 16 bases in between. The CDR3 spans 16 residues. Looked up from germline, CDR1 is SNHLY and CDR2 is FYNNEI. The CDR3 DNA reads TGTGCCAGCAGTGAGAATATTCGGACAGCCAACACTGAAGCTTTCTTT. Translation: CASSENIRTANTEAFF.

This clonotype appeared a few times. This chain joins TRBV7-2 and TRBJ2-1, with 11 nucleotides matching TRBD2. The trim removed 6 bases at V and 0 bases at J, leaving 13 bases unmatched. The CDR3 consists of 19 residues. CDR1 and CDR2 from the germline V gene are SGHTA and FQGNSA. CDR3 in amino acids: CASSTLAGGTISSYNEQFF. CDR3 DNA: TGTGCCAGCAGTACCCTAGCGGGGGGCACAATTAGCTCCTACAATGAGCAGTTCTTC.

The V call is TRBV29-1, the J call TRBJ2-5, with D tentatively TRBD1 or TRBD2 (7 bases each). TRBJ2-1 matches the DNA end more closely, so the J call is doubtful. The V gene's germline CDR1 is SQVTM and CDR2 ANQGSEA. The CDR3 loop spans 18 amino acids. In DNA form, the CDR3 reads TGCAGCGTTGAAGGCTTGGTAAGGGAGGGACAGCCCTACAATGAGCAGTTCTTC. Protein: CSVEGLVREGQPYNEQFF.

This clonotype was seen a handful of times. The chain links TRBV28 to TRBJ2-7; TRBD1 matches 10 bases. Germline trimming cut 6 bases from V and 4 bases from J; bases unmatched to any gene: 6. Germline values: CDR1 MDHEN, CDR2 SYDVKM. The CDR3 has 14 residues. CDR3 coding DNA: TGTGCCAGCAGACTCGACAGGGGGCAGTACGAGCAGTACTTC. This translates into CASRLDRGQYEQYF. The full variable domain, completed using reference TRBV28 and TRBJ2-7, is DVKVTQSSRYLVKRTGEKVFLECVQDMDHENMFWYRQDPGLGLRLIYFSYDVKMKEKGDIPEGYSVSREKKERFSLILESASTNQTSMYLCASRLDRGQYEQYFGPGTRLTVT.

In this sample, this clonotype turned up a few times. This chain uses TRBV18 with TRBJ2-5, with a possible D match to TRBD1 (6 bases). Germline V gene data show CDR1 as KGHSH and CDR2 as LQKENI. V lost 5 bases and J lost 4, with 20 bases in between. CDR3 length equals 16 residues. Here the CDR3 DNA reads TGTGCCAGCTCATCTCCGGGCAGGGGCAGAGGAGAGACCCAGTACTTC. Amino acid sequence: CASSSPGRGRGETQYF.

The chain combines TRBV6-2 or TRBV6-3 with TRBJ2-7, with no clear D. Germline lookup yields CDR1 MNHEY and CDR2 SVGEGT. Between the trimmed V and J ends, which lost 2 bases and 0 bases, there was a span of 5 bases. There are 13 residues in the CDR3. In DNA, the CDR3 is TGTGCCAGCAGTTACGAGGACTCCTACGAGCAGTACTTC. Its protein is CASSYEDSYEQYF.

The chain employs TRBV15 and TRBJ2-3, with TRBD1 matching 7 bases. This CDR3 contains 16 residues. CDR1 and CDR2 from the germline V gene are LNHNV and YYDKDF (reference sequence). V lost 1 base and J lost 1; bases outside the gene matches: 5. DNA for the CDR3: TGTGCCACCAGCAGAGCGCAGGGGGTGGGCACAGATACGCAGTATTTT. Translating it yields CATSRAQGVGTDTQYF.

The chain has TRBV3-1 and TRBJ1-4; 7 positions match TRBD1. J was trimmed by 0 bases and V by 4 bases; bases with no gene match: 5. Germline values: CDR1 LGHDT, CDR2 YNNKEL (reference sequence). There are 16 residues in the CDR3. CDR3 nucleotides: TGTGCCAGCAGCCGTAGACAGGGACCAACTAATGAAAAACTGTTTTTT. It yields the protein CASSRRQGPTNEKLFF.

In its sample, this clonotype was seen once. This chain joins TRBV28 and TRBJ2-4; 14 bases line up with TRBD2. The CDR3 is 15 residues long. Germline CDR1 MDHEN, CDR2 SYDVKM. V lost 5 bases to trimming and J lost 6 bases; unmatched junction nucleotides: 3. The CDR3 region is CASSPGTSGRNIQYF. As DNA, the CDR3 is TGTGCCAGCAGTCCCGGGACTAGCGGGAGAAACATTCAGTACTTC.

This clonotype was counted between two and nine times. This chain uses TRBV7-9 with TRBJ2-2; D is uncertain. This CDR3 is 12 amino acids long. The V gene lost 1 base and the J gene lost 9 bases, with 6 bases spanning the gap. In germline, CDR1 is SEHNR, CDR2 FQNEAQ (reference sequence). The CDR3 loop reads CASSLGSRELFF. The CDR3 coding sequence is TGTGCCAGCAGCTTAGGGTCCCGGGAGCTGTTTTTT.

This clonotype occurred a few times. The V gene is TRBV27, the J gene TRBJ1-2, with 7 bases matching TRBD1. The length of the CDR3 is 14 residues. V lost 2 bases, J lost 6 bases, and 6 bases stayed unmatched. Germline V gene sequence: CDR1 MNHEY, CDR2 SMNVEV (reference sequence). CDR3 in DNA: TGTGCCAGCAGTTTACTAGGCGGACAGGATGGCTACACCTTC. Its protein product is CASSLLGGQDGYTF.

V gene TRBV5-1 combines with J gene TRBJ2-3, with no clear D. The V gene lost 4 bases and the J gene lost 6 bases, with 12 bases spanning the gap. Germline V gene data show CDR1 as SGHRS and CDR2 as YFSETQ. The CDR3 has 13 residues. The CDR3 nucleotides are TGCGCCAGCAGCCTAGGATCGCGCGATACGCAGTATTTT. Protein sequence: CASSLGSRDTQYF.

With respect to this clonotype: A read error may account for a junction end that differs from germline. The chain is built from TRBV11-2 and TRBJ1-2; 7 bases align to TRBD1. CDR3 length: 13 amino acids. Germline V CDR1 and CDR2: SGHAT, FQNNGV. The chain's CDR3 is CASSPEGAYGYAF. The CDR3 DNA is TGTGCCAGCAGCCCGGAGGGGGCCTATGGCTACGCCTTC.

This rearrangement joins TRBV6-5 to TRBJ1-3, with D tentatively TRBD1 (6 bases). The CDR3 runs to 15 residues. Germline CDR1 MNHEY, CDR2 SVGAGI. The V end lost 4 bases, the J end lost 4 bases, and 14 bases lay between the germline ends. CDR3 sequence (DNA): TGTGCCAGCAGTTCTCGATCAGGGGCCGGAAACACCATATATTTT. The encoded protein is CASSSRSGAGNTIYF.

The sample holds a few counts of this clonotype. This chain joins TRBV20-1 and TRBJ2-7, with TRBD2 matching 8 bases. V lost 3 bases to trimming and J lost 3 bases; unmatched junction nucleotides: 4. From germline, CDR1 is DFQATT and CDR2 SNEGSKA (reference sequence). The CDR3 covers 13 residues. The CDR3 loop is CSARYGTSYEQYF. The CDR3 DNA follows: TGCAGTGCTAGGTACGGGACTAGCTACGAGCAGTACTTC.

The rearrangement joins TRBV5-1 to TRBJ2-4, with D perhaps matching TRBD2 (5 bases). The length of the CDR3 is 14 residues. From germline, CDR1 is SGHRS and CDR2 YFSETQ. V gave up 8 bases and J gave up 0 bases, with 12 bases separating them. Here the CDR3 DNA reads TGCGCCAGTACCGACGGGATAGCCAAAAACATTCAGTACTTC. It translates to CASTDGIAKNIQYF.

In this sample, this clonotype turned up a few times. V gene TRBV18 combines with J gene TRBJ2-1, with D perhaps TRBD1 or TRBD2 (6 bases each). The V gene's germline CDR1 is KGHSH and CDR2 LQKENI. V was trimmed by 2 bases and J by 0 bases, leaving 14 bases between them. This CDR3 is 17 amino acids long. The CDR3: CASSPRGGQSSYNEQFF. In nucleotides, the CDR3 is TGTGCCAGCTCACCAAGGGGAGGACAGTCCTCCTACAATGAGCAGTTCTTC.

This clonotype showed up many times. The chain has TRBV20-1 and TRBJ1-6; weak D call: TRBD1 (6 bases). This CDR3 is built from 13 residues. CDR1 and CDR2 (germline): DFQATT, SNEGSKA (reference sequence). The V gene lost 4 bases and the J gene lost 6 bases, with 10 bases spanning the gap. CDR3 coding DNA: TGCAGTGCTACGCAGGGGTTTAATTCACCCCTCCACTTT. It is translated as CSATQGFNSPLHF.

The rearrangement uses TRBV20-1 and TRBJ1-5; 9 bases line up with TRBD1. The J segment lost 6 bases and the V segment lost 3 bases, leaving 6 bases of the junction unmatched. The CDR3 spans 14 residues. In germline, CDR1 is DFQATT, CDR2 SNEGSKA (reference sequence). CDR3 residues: CSARTAGQGQPQHF. The CDR3 coding sequence is TGCAGTGCTAGGACCGCGGGACAGGGTCAGCCCCAGCATTTT.

The chain recombines TRBV7-6 with TRBJ1-1; TRBD1 might be the D (6 bases). Trimming removed 0 bases from V and 10 bases from J, with 12 bases in between. From germline, CDR1 is SGHVS and CDR2 FNYEAQ. The CDR3 runs 13 residues. CDR3 nucleotides: TGTGCCAGCAGCTTAGCGTTACAGGGCCCAGCTTTCTTT. Residues: CASSLALQGPAFF.

V is TRBV29-1 and J is TRBJ2-7, with D perhaps given as TRBD1 or TRBD2 (5 bases each). Trimming removed 2 bases at V and 2 bases at J, with 13 bases between. CDR3 length: 14 residues. CDR1 SQVTM and CDR2 ANQGSEA come from the germline V gene. The CDR3 here is CSVENGAGTYEQYF. The DNA of the CDR3 is TGCAGCGTTGAAAACGGGGCCGGTACCTACGAGCAGTACTTC.

The genes are TRBV28 and TRBJ1-5; D is possibly TRBD1 (6 bases). The CDR3 length is 14 residues. In germline, CDR1 is MDHEN, CDR2 SYDVKM. The germline V and J ends were trimmed by 5 bases and 7 bases, with 15 bases remaining between them. This CDR3 is CASSHRERSQPQHF. In DNA, the CDR3 is TGTGCCAGCAGTCACAGGGAACGCAGCCAGCCCCAGCATTTT.

The rearrangement joins TRBV7-9 to TRBJ2-5; perhaps D is TRBD1 or TRBD2 (5 bases each). The CDR3 runs to 14 residues. The germline CDR1 and CDR2 sequences are SEHNR and FQNEAQ (reference sequence). Trimming took 4 bases from V and 4 from J, leaving 13 bases between them. CDR3 DNA: TGTGCCAGCAGCTGGGTTGGGGACGCAGAGACCCAGTACTTC. Translated, it gives CASSWVGDAETQYF.